This T cell receptor (beta chain) was obtained from a study of cytomegalovirus exposure and HLA in healthy donors. Germline trimming cut 0 bases from V and 6 bases from J; bases unmatched to any gene: 1. The CDR3 spans 13 residues. CDR1 is SGHRS, CDR2 YFSETQ, per germline. To note about this clone: What it binds is not known.

Study results and caveats: Reportedly, cytomegalovirus status was diagnosed with high sensitivity and specificity. According to an earlier analysis, most TCR beta V segments yielded productive rearrangements about 90% or about 30% of the time.

The PCR made use of 60 Vbeta and 13 Jbeta primers. Sequencing was performed with immunoSEQ multiplex PCR; in TCRdb, only in-frame clones are kept and a portion is missing. The sample holds roughly 200,000 clones, over 70% seen once. The rearrangement uses TRBV5-1 and TRBJ1-2; 8 bases are shared with TRBD1. Sequencing was done on a sample of PBMCs. This clonotype was obtained from a boy under 10 years old in good health and CMV-seronegative. The CDR3 sequence: CASSLDRGNGYTF. For the CDR3, the DNA is TGCGCCAGCAGCTTGGACAGGGGGAATGGCTACACCTTC.